Given below is one TCR beta chain in context. Its antigen remains unknown. The V gene end was trimmed by 3 bases and the J gene end by 8 bases; junction bases not matched to a gene: 8. The CDR3 consists of 15 residues. Germline V gene lookup returns CDR1 GTSNPN and CDR2 SVGIG (reference sequence). The table came from immunoSEQ multiplex PCR; TCRdb's copy has only in-frame clones and leaves some out. The sample contains 2 million to 2.5 million clones, 85% to 95% of which appear only once. The data were obtained in a study of shared clonotypes between healthy human individuals. Points from the study as a whole: Across a handful of donors, naive CD4 shared about 5%, naive CD8 3.5% to 4%, memory CD4 2% to 2.5%, memory CD8 under 0.5%.

The chain has TRBV30 and TRBJ2-1; 12 bases match TRBD2. The sequenced sample was naive CD4+ T cells from PBMCs. Subset noted: CD45RA+ positively selected. This receptor was obtained from a young man in good health. Some clones in this sample may be carry-over from other donors' samples. CDR3 protein: CAWSPRLAGAYEQFF. CDR3 DNA: TGTGCCTGGAGCCCCAGACTAGCGGGAGCCTATGAGCAGTTCTTC.